This T cell receptor (beta chain) was identified during a study of T-cell memory formation after mild COVID-19. Turning to the study itself: Largely, TCR clusters stayed within a single donor. The study, taken as a whole, reports: Those CD4+ clones that contracted were mainly in CM and EM (CD8+ ones in EMRA). Among clones contracting day 15 to 85, CD4/CD8 was balanced, whereas later expanders leaned CD4+. In pre-infection memory, a portion of responding clones appeared, which suggested that cross-reactive memory joined.

TCRdb re-derived calls from the 5' RACE reads in MiXCR, one entry per CDR3 protein. This sample has more than 350,000 distinct CDR3 sequences, with about 15% found just once. Points on this clonotype: The target antigen is unknown.

The CDR3 contains 13 residues. Per the germline V gene, CDR1 is SGHTA and CDR2 is FQGNSA. Trimming shortened V by 2 bases and J by 5 bases, and 9 bases separated the two germline ends. Sequencing used PBMCs or a T cell subset sorted from them (not recorded which). This TCR derives from a man younger than 35 who had mild COVID-19 (a few samples of this study predate the infection). Cell type and time point are not known. The chain couples TRBV7-2 to TRBJ1-2; D is undetermined. The CDR3 loop is CASSLTSFYGYTF. CDR3 coding DNA: TGTGCCAGCAGCTTAACTAGCTTTTATGGCTACACCTTC.